The 10 T cell receptor beta chains in this list originate from one sample, sequenced in a study of cytomegalovirus exposure and HLA in healthy donors. With 60 Vbeta and 13 Jbeta primers, the PCR was carried out. The protocol was immunoSEQ multiplex PCR, while the TCRdb copy is restricted to in-frame clones and leaves out a portion. The sample lists about 140,000 clones; about four fifths were seen once. Material for sequencing was PBMCs. These receptors originate from a man younger than 35 in good health and CMV-seropositive.

V gene TRBV6-5 combines with J gene TRBJ1-4; D not resolved. The V gene's germline CDR1 is MNHEY and CDR2 SVGAGI. This CDR3 spans 15 amino acids. With 6 bases removed from V and 0 bases from J, the gap between germline ends came to 11 bases. CDR3: CASRRHPPTNEKLFF. DNA of the CDR3: TGTGCCAGCAGAAGACACCCTCCAACTAATGAAAAACTGTTTTTT.

The chain couples TRBV2 to TRBJ2-4, with TRBD2 as a possible D gene (7 bases). CDR1 SNHLY and CDR2 FYNNEI come from the germline V gene. V lost 0 bases and J 9 bases, leaving 12 bases between the germline ends. The CDR3 is 14 residues long. The CDR3, as DNA: TGTGCCAGCAGTGAAGCGAGGGGGGGGAGCATTCAGTACTTC. Translation gives CASSEARGGSIQYF.

J is TRBJ2-5 and V is TRBV6-5, with 7 bases fitting TRBD1. Germline V CDR1 and CDR2: MNHEY, SVGAGI. CDR3 length: 14 amino acids. V trimming: 3 bases; J trimming: 3 bases; junction bases outside the gene matches: 4. The CDR3 DNA sequence: TGTGCCAGCAGTTATTTCGGGACAGAAGAGACCCAGTACTTC. Translated, it gives CASSYFGTEETQYF.

The chain joins TRBV5-5 to TRBJ2-7; no reliable D call. CDR1 is SGHKS, CDR2 YYEKEE, per germline (reference sequence). This CDR3 spans 15 amino acids. Between the trimmed V and J ends, which lost 0 bases and 2 bases, there was a span of 12 bases. CDR3 protein: CASSLAHSPTYEQYF. DNA of the CDR3: TGTGCCAGCAGCTTGGCTCATTCGCCTACCTACGAGCAGTACTTC.

This chain uses TRBV19 with TRBJ1-6; unclear D gene. The CDR3 totals 14 residues. Trimming removed 5 bases from V and 5 bases from J, with 10 bases in between. Germline V gene sequence: CDR1 LNHDA, CDR2 SQIVND (reference sequence). This CDR3 reads CASSLVEDNSPLHF. CDR3 DNA: TGTGCCAGTAGTCTGGTTGAGGATAATTCACCCCTCCACTTT.

Concerning this clone itself: This same CDR3 is encoded by further DNA sequences in the sample. The chain recombines TRBV27 with TRBJ1-2; D perhaps matches TRBD1 (6 bases). CDR1 is MNHEY, CDR2 SMNVEV, per germline (reference sequence). V lost 3 bases, J lost 2 bases, and 7 bases lay in between. The CDR3 consists of 13 residues. The CDR3 nucleotides are TGTGCCAGCAGTTTTAGGGGGAACTATGGCTACACCTTC. Translation: CASSFRGNYGYTF.

The chain combines TRBV9 with TRBJ1-1, with TRBD1 matching 7 bases. This CDR3 comprises 15 residues. The V gene's germline CDR1 is SGDLS and CDR2 YYNGEE. V lost 4 bases to trimming and J lost 5 bases; unmatched junction nucleotides: 11. The CDR3: CASSPQTGIGTEAFF. In nucleotides, the CDR3 is TGTGCCAGCAGCCCCCAGACAGGGATAGGGACTGAAGCTTTCTTT. Looking up the rest from reference TRBV9 and TRBJ1-1 gives the full variable domain: DSGVTQTPKHLITATGQRVTLRCSPRSGDLSVYWYQQSLDQGLQFLIQYYNGEERAKGNILERFSAQQFPDLHSELNLSSLELGDSALYFCASSPQTGIGTEAFFGQGTRLTVV.

The V call is TRBV10-3, the J call TRBJ1-5; D may be TRBD1 (5 bases). This CDR3 comprises 16 residues. Trimming removed 3 bases at V and 7 bases at J, with 19 bases between. The V gene's germline CDR1 is ENHRY and CDR2 SYGVKD. CDR3 coding DNA: TGTGCCATCAGTGAAGTATGGCAGGGAAACGACCAGCCCCAGCATTTT. This encodes CAISEVWQGNDQPQHF.

This chain uses TRBV4-1 with TRBJ2-7; no reliable D call. Trimming pared 4 bases from V and 1 base from J, leaving 11 bases between. Germline V lookup: CDR1 MGHRA, CDR2 YSYEKL. The CDR3 totals 14 residues. The CDR3 loop reads CASSPGGSSYEQYF. CDR3 coding DNA: TGCGCCAGCAGCCCCGGCGGCAGTTCCTACGAGCAGTACTTC.

The V and J genes are TRBV29-1 and TRBJ1-3; D perhaps matches TRBD1 (5 bases). The V gene lost 2 bases and the J gene lost 2 bases, with 13 bases spanning the gap. Germline-derived CDR1 and CDR2 are SQVTM and ANQGSEA. This CDR3 is built from 15 residues. Here the CDR3 DNA reads TGCAGCGTTGAAATAGGCCAGGGCGCTGGAAACACCATATATTTT. It yields the protein CSVEIGQGAGNTIYF.